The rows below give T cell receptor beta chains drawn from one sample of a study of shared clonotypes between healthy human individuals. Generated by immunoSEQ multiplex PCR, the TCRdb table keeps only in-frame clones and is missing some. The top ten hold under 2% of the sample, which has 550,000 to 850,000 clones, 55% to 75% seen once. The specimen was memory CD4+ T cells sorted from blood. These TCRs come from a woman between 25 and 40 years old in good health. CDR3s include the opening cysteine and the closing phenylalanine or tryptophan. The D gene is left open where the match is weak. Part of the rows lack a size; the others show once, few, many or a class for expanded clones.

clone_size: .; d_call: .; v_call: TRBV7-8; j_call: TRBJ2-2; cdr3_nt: TGTGCCAGCCGAACAGGGTTTGGTTTATTAGCCGGGGAGCTGTTTTTT; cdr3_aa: CASRTGFGLLAGELFF
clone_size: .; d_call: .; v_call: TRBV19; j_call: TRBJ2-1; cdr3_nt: TGTGCCAGTAGTATTGATGTGGGAGCGTCCTACAATGAGCAGTTCTTC; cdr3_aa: CASSIDVGASYNEQFF
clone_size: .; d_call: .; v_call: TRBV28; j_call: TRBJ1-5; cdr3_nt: TGTGCCAGCTTCAAACAGATAGATCAGCCCCAGCATTTT; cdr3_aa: CASFKQIDQPQHF
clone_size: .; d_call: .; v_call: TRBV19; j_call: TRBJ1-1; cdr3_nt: TGTGCCAGTACCCCAGATGGCATGAACATTGAAGCTTTCTTT; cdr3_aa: CASTPDGMNIEAFF
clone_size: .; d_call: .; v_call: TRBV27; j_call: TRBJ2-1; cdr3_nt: TGTGCCAGCAGTTTATCGTGGTCCAACAATGAGCAGTTCTTC; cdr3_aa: CASSLSWSNNEQFF
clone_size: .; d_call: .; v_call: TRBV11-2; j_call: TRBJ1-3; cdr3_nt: TGTGCCAGCAGCTTCACAGGCTCTGGAAACACCATATATTTT; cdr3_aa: CASSFTGSGNTIYF
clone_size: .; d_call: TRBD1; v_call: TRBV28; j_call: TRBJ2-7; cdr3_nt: TGTGCCAGCAGTACGCCGGGACAGGGTCCCCCCGAGCAGTACTTC; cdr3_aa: CASSTPGQGPPEQYF
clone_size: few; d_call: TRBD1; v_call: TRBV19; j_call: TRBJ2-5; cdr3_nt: TGTGCCAGTAGTACGGGACAGGGGGCTTTTGAGACCCAGTACTTC; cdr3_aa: CASSTGQGAFETQYF
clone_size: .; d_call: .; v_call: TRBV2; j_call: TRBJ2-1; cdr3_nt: TGTGCCAGCAGTGGAAGGAACAATGAGCAGTTCTTC; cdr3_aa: CASSGRNNEQFF
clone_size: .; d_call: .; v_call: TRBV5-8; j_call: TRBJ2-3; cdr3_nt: TGTGCCAGCATCCTGACGGGGGTCTTCGGAGTAGATACGCAGTATTTT; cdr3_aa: CASILTGVFGVDTQYF
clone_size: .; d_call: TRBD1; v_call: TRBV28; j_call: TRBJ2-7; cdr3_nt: TGTGCCAGCAGTCGTGGCGGACAGGCGAGCTCCTACGAGCAGTACTTC; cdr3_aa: CASSRGGQASSYEQYF
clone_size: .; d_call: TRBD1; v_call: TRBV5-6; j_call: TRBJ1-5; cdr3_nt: TGTGCCAGCAGCTTTAACAGGGGCCGACAGCCCCAGCATTTT; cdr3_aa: CASSFNRGRQPQHF
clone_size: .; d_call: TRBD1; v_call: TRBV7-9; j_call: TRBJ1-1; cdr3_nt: TGTGCCAGCAGTCGGACAGGGAAGGCTGAAGCTTTCTTT; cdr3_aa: CASSRTGKAEAFF
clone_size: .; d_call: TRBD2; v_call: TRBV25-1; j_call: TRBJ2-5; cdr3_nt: TGTGCCAGCAGTCCACCCGGACTAGCAGAGACCCAGTACTTC; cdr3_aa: CASSPPGLAETQYF
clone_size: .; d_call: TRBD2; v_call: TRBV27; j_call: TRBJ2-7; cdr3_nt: TGTGCCAGCAGTTTTCGACTAGCGGGAAGGTCCTACGAGCAGTACTTC; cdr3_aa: CASSFRLAGRSYEQYF
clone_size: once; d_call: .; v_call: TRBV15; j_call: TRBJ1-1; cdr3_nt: TGTGCCACCAGCAGAAGGGGCGGAGGCACTGAAGCTTTCTTT; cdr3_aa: CATSRRGGGTEAFF
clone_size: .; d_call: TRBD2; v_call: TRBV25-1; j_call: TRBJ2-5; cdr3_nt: TGTGCCAGCAGTGAAGAGGCCCTAGCGGGAGCAGAGACCCAGTACTTC; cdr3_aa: CASSEEALAGAETQYF
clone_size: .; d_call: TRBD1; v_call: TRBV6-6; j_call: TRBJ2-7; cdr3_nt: TGTGCCAGCAGTTACAAACCGGGACAGGAATACGAGCAGTACTTC; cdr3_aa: CASSYKPGQEYEQYF
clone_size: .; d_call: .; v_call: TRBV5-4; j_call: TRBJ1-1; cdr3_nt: TGTGCCAGCAGCTTTTTGTCTGAAGCTTTCTTT; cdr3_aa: CASSFLSEAFF
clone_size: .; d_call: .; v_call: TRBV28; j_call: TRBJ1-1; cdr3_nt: TGTGCCAGCAGTTTTCAGGGGTTGGCTGAAGCTTTCTTT; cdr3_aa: CASSFQGLAEAFF
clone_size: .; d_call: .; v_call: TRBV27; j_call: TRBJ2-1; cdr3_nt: TGTGCCAGCAGTTTCACAACCCTCTCCCCCTCCTACAATGAGCAGTTCTTC; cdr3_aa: CASSFTTLSPSYNEQFF
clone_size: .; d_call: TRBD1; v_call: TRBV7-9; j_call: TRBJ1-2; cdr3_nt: TGTGCCAGCAGCTCCGGGACAGGGGGCTACTATGGCTACACCTTC; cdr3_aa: CASSSGTGGYYGYTF
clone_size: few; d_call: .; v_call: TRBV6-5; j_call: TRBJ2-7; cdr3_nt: TGTGCCAGCACTGCTGGGGGGCAGTACTTC; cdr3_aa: CASTAGGQYF
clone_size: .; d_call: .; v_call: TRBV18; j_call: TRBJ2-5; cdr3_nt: TGTGCCAGCTCACGGGGGGACAAAGAGACCCAGTACTTC; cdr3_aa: CASSRGDKETQYF
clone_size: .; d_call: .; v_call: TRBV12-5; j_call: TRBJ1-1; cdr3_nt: TGTGCTAGTGGTTTGGTACTGGGCAGGGAGGGCACTGAAGCTTTCTTT; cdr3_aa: CASGLVLGREGTEAFF
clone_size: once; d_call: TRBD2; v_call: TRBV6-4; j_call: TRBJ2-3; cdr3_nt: TGTGCCAGCAGTCTATCGCCTACTAGCGGGGGACTCACAGATACGCAGTATTTT; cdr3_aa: CASSLSPTSGGLTDTQYF
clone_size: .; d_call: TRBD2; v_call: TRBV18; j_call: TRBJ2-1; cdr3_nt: TGTGCCAGCTCACCACCGAGCGGGGCGGGTGGTTACAATGAGCAGTTCTTC; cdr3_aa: CASSPPSGAGGYNEQFF
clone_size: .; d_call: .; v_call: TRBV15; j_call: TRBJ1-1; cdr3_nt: TGTGCCACCAGCAGAGCTGACAGTTTGAACACTGAAGCTTTCTTT; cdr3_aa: CATSRADSLNTEAFF
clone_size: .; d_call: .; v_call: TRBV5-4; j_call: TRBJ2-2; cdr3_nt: TGTGCCAGCAGCTTGTTCGGAAGTAGAGACGGGGAGCTGTTTTTT; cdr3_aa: CASSLFGSRDGELFF
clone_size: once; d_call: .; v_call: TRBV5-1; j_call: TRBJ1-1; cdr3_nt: TGCGCCAGCAGCTTGGTTGGGGGGAACACTGAAGCTTTCTTT; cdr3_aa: CASSLVGGNTEAFF
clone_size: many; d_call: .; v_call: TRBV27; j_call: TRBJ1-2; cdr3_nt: TGTGCCAGCAGTTCCTACAGGGTAGATGGCTACACCTTC; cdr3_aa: CASSSYRVDGYTF
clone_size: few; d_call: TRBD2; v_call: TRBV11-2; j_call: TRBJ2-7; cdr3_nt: TGTGCCAGCAGCTTAGATCTAGACGGGAGGAGTTACGAGCAGTACTTC; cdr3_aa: CASSLDLDGRSYEQYF
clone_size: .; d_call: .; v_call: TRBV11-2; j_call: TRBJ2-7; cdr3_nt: TGTGCCAGCAGCTTAGAAGTGGGAAGGTACGAGCAGTACTTC; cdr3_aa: CASSLEVGRYEQYF
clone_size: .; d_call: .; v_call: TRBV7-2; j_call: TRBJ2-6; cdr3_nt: TGTGCCAGCAGCCCCCCCCGGGGCAACCCCGGTGGGGCCAACGTCCTGACTTTC; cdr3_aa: CASSPPRGNPGGANVLTF
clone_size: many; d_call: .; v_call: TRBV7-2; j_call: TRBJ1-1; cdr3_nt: TGTGCCAGCAGCTCACAGAGAGACACTGAAGCTTTCTTT; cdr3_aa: CASSSQRDTEAFF
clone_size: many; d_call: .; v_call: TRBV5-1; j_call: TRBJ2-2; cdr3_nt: TGCGCCAGCAGCAATTACAGGTCCAACACCGGGGAGCTGTTTTTT; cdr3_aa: CASSNYRSNTGELFF
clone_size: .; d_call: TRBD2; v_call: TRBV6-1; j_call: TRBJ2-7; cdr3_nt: TGTGCCAGCAGTAAAACTAGCGGGTTCTCCTACGAGCAGTACTTC; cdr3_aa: CASSKTSGFSYEQYF